This T cell receptor beta chain was captured by sequencing in a study of T cells in Graves' hyperthyroidism and ophthalmopathy. About the research overall: The authors collected peripheral blood at initial diagnosis, before any treatment.

RNA transcripts served as the template for amplifying TCR beta CDR3 regions. The TCR CDR3 first-round RT-PCR relied on the HTBI primer set. TCRdb reprocessed the multiplex PCR reads via MiXCR and lists one record per CDR3 protein. Of some 300,000 distinct CDR3 sequences listed, about 14% are singletons. This clonotype was recorded at least ten times. What it binds is not known. Study results and caveats: The majority of expanded thyroid clonotypes above 0.001 also appeared in blood.

The V end lost 4 bases, the J end lost 5 bases, and 14 bases lay between the germline ends. CDR1 DFQATT and CDR2 SNEGSKA come from the germline V gene (reference sequence). The CDR3 is 14 residues long. This rearrangement joins TRBV20-1 to TRBJ1-4, with a weak D call TRBD1 (5 bases). The receptor comes from a woman aged 30 to 39 with Graves' hyperthyroidism that later progressed to Graves' ophthalmopathy. The sample consisted of blood. CDR3 DNA sequence: TGCAGTGCTACCCTGGGGGGACTAAATGAAAAACTGTTTTTT. Amino acid sequence: CSATLGGLNEKLFF.